This paragraph reports one T cell receptor (beta chain). The antigen this receptor binds is unknown. No much larger clone exists at a distance of one base, and base qualities are not known. This record comes from a study of TIL therapy for anti-PD-1-resistant metastatic lung cancer (dated by TCRdb to about 2021). Some background on the complete study: Tumors were collected before any PD-1/PD-L1 blockade, after which patients were given nivolumab, and patients who progressed were given lymphodepletion, an infusion of expanded TIL and IL-2. Among the enrolled patients, the median age was approximately 54 years (range roughly 38-80), and the median tumor PD-L1 proportion score was around 6%. Most of the cohort had lung adenocarcinoma, including a handful of EGFR-mutant tumors and two ALK-rearranged tumors, and half of the patients were either current or former smokers. A median non-synonymous tumor mutation burden of over 1.2 mutations per megabase was determined across the cohort by whole-exome sequencing. T cell receptor beta sequencing of tumor and peripheral blood was used to follow clonotypes across the tumor, the expanded TIL product and serial blood samples. Broader findings and caveats from the paper: The baseline peripheral repertoire was partially replaced by infused TIL clonotypes, which then decayed over months, and persistence showed no apparent association with response. The study protocol defined all tumor marker inferences as exploratory. The cohort was highly selected, including more treatment-naive, never-smoker and oncogene-addicted patients than is typical, which limits generalizability.

V trim: 3 bases; J trim: 6 bases; unmatched bases: 10. The germline V gene (reference sequence) sets CDR1 to LNHNV and CDR2 to YYDKDF. The cysteine opens and the phenylalanine closes a CDR3 of 16 amino acids. Only CDR3 DNA remains: 48 bases, in frame from the first base. In light of the paper, this sample's time point label describes: pre-treatment sample, taken before nivolumab and TIL therapy. A phase I trial run at two centers enrolled adults with stage 4 NSCLC between 2017 and January 2020. The samples were obtained from a phase I trial that was single-arm and open-label and tested tumor-infiltrating lymphocyte therapy combined with nivolumab in advanced non-small cell lung cancer. Blood mononuclear cells from EDTA tubes were separated on a Ficoll gradient and snap-frozen as pellets, and DNA was extracted from the cells using a Qiagen mini-prep kit. TCR beta CDR3 regions were amplified from genomic DNA with the immunoSEQ v3 hsTCRB kit using bias-controlled multiplex PCR. An Illumina NextSeq 500 was used to sequence the TCR libraries, reaching some 2 million read pairs at survey level or about 5-6.5 million at deep level. The paper's data handling went like this. V, D and J genes were assigned, non-productive sequences were removed, and clonality was reported by immunoSEQ Analyzer software. To compare repertoires between infused TIL and blood, productive Simpson clonality was used along with the Morisita overlap index of productive TRB rearrangements. For each clone in blood, the absolute clonotype count was estimated by multiplying the lymphocyte count by the CD3+ fraction and by the clone's productive frequency. TCRdb stores this immuneACCESS table with in-frame sequences only. Part of the clones is absent; in the studies checked, under half of the shortfall reflects unresolved V genes, and no reason is known for the rest. From that table come the V and J calls and clone size; the DNA was used to work out D and trimming. This sample comprises about 50,000 clones, roughly 85% of them detected only once. 5% of the sample comes from the top ten.

The sequences come from blood, collected at baseline. In this chain, TRBV15 is recombined with TRBJ2-3, with 9 central nucleotides matching TRBD1. This TCR derives from a person between 25 and 79 years old with non-small cell lung cancer. The DNA is as follows: TGTGCCACCAGCAGTGAGGGACAGGGAACCCCGGATACGCAGTATTTT. This translates into CATSSEGQGTPDTQYF.